The 10 T cell receptor beta chains below were found in one sample sequenced in a study of graft-versus-host responses after intestinal transplantation. Assay used: immunoSEQ multiplex PCR; TCRdb lists only in-frame clones, some missing. The sample holds about 110,000 clones, 87% seen once. The antigens of these receptors remain unknown. The input for sequencing was unstimulated CD4+ T cells sorted from spleen or lymph node cells, taken before transplant. These receptors came from a human donor who was the organ donor for an intestinal transplant.

The rearrangement joins TRBV15 to TRBJ1-1; 8 bases line up with TRBD1. Germline assignment: CDR1 LNHNV and CDR2 YYDKDF (reference sequence). The CDR3 runs 16 residues. The V segment lost 0 bases and the J segment 10 bases; nucleotides outside the gene matches: 13. CDR3 loop: CATSRDRAGGFVRAFF. The CDR3 DNA reads as TGTGCCACCAGCAGAGATAGGGCAGGGGGCTTTGTTAGAGCTTTCTTT.

This clone was picked up one time. V and J are TRBV4-1 and TRBJ1-1; 8 bases are shared with TRBD1. Germline V lookup: CDR1 MGHRA, CDR2 YSYEKL. J lost 0 bases, V lost 4 bases, and 4 bases had no gene match. The CDR3 runs 15 residues. Written as DNA, the CDR3 is TGCGCCAGCAGCCCTGGACAGGGTTTGAACACTGAAGCTTTCTTT. Its protein product is CASSPGQGLNTEAFF.

J is TRBJ1-4 and V is TRBV7-9, with 8 bases identical to TRBD1. This CDR3 is 15 amino acids long. Losses at the gene ends were 4 bases for V and 6 bases for J; bases not matched to a gene: 7. The V gene's germline CDR1 is SEHNR and CDR2 FQNEAQ (reference sequence). The CDR3 bases are TGTGCCAGCAGCTCAGGACAGGGAAGGGATGAAAAACTGTTTTTT. It translates to CASSSGQGRDEKLFF.

This chain joins TRBV10-3 and TRBJ2-5; D tentatively fits TRBD1 or TRBD2 (5 bases each). Near its end, the DNA agrees better with TRBJ2-7, so the J call may be wrong. The CDR3 covers 14 residues. CDR1 and CDR2 from the germline V gene are ENHRY and SYGVKD. The CDR3 is CASEPGPAAHEQYF. As DNA, the CDR3 is TGTGCCTCCGAGCCGGGACCCGCCGCCCACGAGCAGTACTTC.

This clone was counted only a few times. This rearrangement joins TRBV2 to TRBJ1-4; a possible D gene is TRBD1 (6 bases). Germline V gene sequence: CDR1 SNHLY, CDR2 FYNNEI. This CDR3 region has 14 residues. The V end was cut by 6 bases, the J end by 0 bases, with 8 bases between. The CDR3: CASRQGTTNEKLFF. CDR3 bases: TGTGCCAGCAGACAGGGAACAACTAATGAAAAACTGTTTTTT. Variable domain in full (rest from reference TRBV2 and TRBJ1-4): EPEVTQTPSHQVTQMGQEVILRCVPISNHLYFYWYRQILGQKVEFLVSFYNNEISEKSEIFDDQFSVERPDGSNFTLKIRSTKLEDSAMYFCASRQGTTNEKLFFGSGTQLSVL.

The V call is TRBV10-3, the J call TRBJ2-5; D is unresolved. The J call may be in error: the DNA end matches TRBJ2-7 better. This CDR3 comprises 17 residues. Germline V CDR1 and CDR2: ENHRY, SYGVKD. The CDR3 bases are TGTGCCATCAGTGGGTCCTCCGGGCTTCCAAAAATATACGAGCAGTACTTC. It codes for CAISGSSGLPKIYEQYF.

The chain combines TRBV15 with TRBJ2-4, with TRBD2 matching over 8 bases. Germline V CDR1 and CDR2: LNHNV, YYDKDF (reference sequence). The CDR3 has 17 amino acids. The ends lost 3 bases at V and 6 bases at J; junction bases unmatched: 13. CDR3 region: CATSRETSGGPLNIQYF. The CDR3 region has the DNA TGTGCCACCAGCAGGGAAACTAGCGGCGGGCCCCTAAACATTCAGTACTTC.

The chain carries TRBV5-1 and TRBJ2-1; D may match TRBD1 or TRBD2 (7 bases each). The CDR3 is made up of 15 amino acids. The V end was cut by 2 bases, the J end by 6 bases, with 15 bases between. Germline V gives CDR1 SGHRS, CDR2 YFSETQ. The CDR3 reads CASSFLARGGNEQFF. CDR3 bases: TGCGCCAGCAGCTTCCTGGCCAGGGGGGGCAATGAGCAGTTCTTC. Drawing the rest from reference TRBV5-1 and TRBJ2-1, the complete variable domain is KAGVTQTPRYLIKTRGQQVTLSCSPISGHRSVSWYQQTPGQGLQFLFEYFSETQRNKGNFPGRFSGRQFSNSRSEMNVSTLELGDSALYLCASSFLARGGNEQFFGPGTRLTVL.

This clone occurred once. J is TRBJ2-7 and V is TRBV28; D is ambiguous. CDR1 is MDHEN, CDR2 SYDVKM, per germline. The CDR3 is 11 amino acids. V gave up 4 bases and J gave up 2 bases, with 3 bases separating them. CDR3 coding DNA: TGTGCCAGCAGTTCGCCCTACGAGCAGTACTTC. The encoded protein is CASSSPYEQYF.

The chain has TRBV5-6 and TRBJ2-5; 16 bases line up with TRBD2. V lost 3 bases and J lost 0; bases outside the gene matches: 2. Germline assignment: CDR1 SGHDT and CDR2 YYEEEE. The CDR3 totals 17 residues. CDR3: CASSWGLAGGYQETQYF. DNA for the CDR3: TGTGCCAGCAGCTGGGGACTAGCGGGGGGGTACCAAGAGACCCAGTACTTC.